This T cell receptor beta chain appears in the sequencing data of a study of blood T cell repertoires in COVID-19. Across the study: PBMCs, B-cell-depleted T cells, or T cells were the source of the cDNA or gDNA that made up the material.

Assay used: immunoSEQ multiplex PCR; TCRdb lists only in-frame clones, some missing. Here the sample spans over 250,000 clones, about nine tenths being singletons. In its sample, this clone was seen once. This CDR3 is 15 amino acids long. V trimming: 11 bases; J trimming: 8 bases; junction bases outside the gene matches: 17. The germline CDR1 and CDR2 sequences are MRHNA and SNTAGT. Participants were aged about 18 to 95 years, lived in 24 US areas, and enrolled virtually. Either two negative PCRs, clearance, or symptom resolution qualified Cohort 3 donors as recovered. The source is a woman in her sixties or seventies who had recovered from COVID-19. V usage is TRBV6-4 and J usage is TRBJ1-4; 7 positions match TRBD1. Sequencing used PBMCs or T cells enriched from blood (not recorded which). This CDR3 reads CAQSNDDRVGEKLFF. In DNA form, the CDR3 reads TGTGCCCAATCAAATGATGACAGGGTTGGAGAAAAACTGTTTTTT.